A selection of T cell receptor beta chains follows, all from one sample in a study of T cell changes during pregnancy in multiple sclerosis. Profiled with immunoSEQ multiplex PCR; TCRdb holds only in-frame clones, not every one. Of more than 80,000 clones listed, roughly 90% are singletons. The sample was peripheral blood, taken after pregnancy. The receptor source for this set is a female donor with multiple sclerosis, enrolled in a pregnancy study. Both conserved end residues are part of each CDR3. The order of the fields is clone size, J gene, D gene, V gene, CDR3 DNA, CDR3 protein. A D gene is named only where the DNA matches it firmly. Clone size appears in some rows only: once, few, many, or a class for an expanded clone.

- | TRBJ2-7 | TRBD1 | TRBV9 | TGTGCCAGCAGCGTGGGGGACAGGGGTTACTACGAGCAGTACTTC | CASSVGDRGYYEQYF
- | TRBJ2-7 | TRBD1 | TRBV5-6 | TGTGCCAGCAGCGGAAGACAGGGGGCGCTGCGGGAGCAGTACTTC | CASSGRQGALREQYF
few | TRBJ2-1 | TRBD2 | TRBV15 | TGTGCCACCAGCAGAGGGCACCAAGGGACTACAGAGAATGAGCAGTTCTTC | CATSRGHQGTTENEQFF
- | TRBJ2-3 | TRBD2 | TRBV9 | TGTGCCAGCAGCTTCACTAGCGGGGGGGTCCCAGATACGCAGTATTTT | CASSFTSGGVPDTQYF
- | TRBJ2-5 | - | TRBV9 | TGTGCCAGCAGCGTAGTGTCGGGAGAGACCCAGTACTTC | CASSVVSGETQYF
- | TRBJ2-2 | TRBD1 | TRBV28 | TGTGCCATCCGAACAGGGGGCTCCGGGGAGCTGTTTTTT | CAIRTGGSGELFF
- | TRBJ1-3 | - | TRBV28 | TGTGCCAGCAGTCCGACAGGCGTCTCTGGAAACACCATATATTTT | CASSPTGVSGNTIYF
- | TRBJ2-5 | - | TRBV10-3 | TGTGCCATCAATAGCCGGAGGCAAGAGACCCAGTACTTC | CAINSRRQETQYF
- | TRBJ2-7 | TRBD2 | TRBV15 | TGTGCCACCAGCAGAGGGACTAGCGGCTACGAGCAGTACTTC | CATSRGTSGYEQYF
- | TRBJ2-1 | - | TRBV9 | TGTGCCAGCAGCGTAGATGGCAACTACAATGAGCAGTTCTTC | CASSVDGNYNEQFF
- | TRBJ1-1 | - | TRBV19 | TGTGCCAGTAACGGACAGCCGAACACTGAAGCTTTCTTT | CASNGQPNTEAFF
- | TRBJ2-7 | TRBD1 | TRBV9 | TGTGCCAGCAGCAGTGGAGCGGGACAGGGCTACGAGCAGTACTTC | CASSSGAGQGYEQYF
- | TRBJ2-2 | - | TRBV4-2 | TGTGCCAGCAGCCAAGATGGGGGGGCCACCGGGGAGCTGTTTTTT | CASSQDGGATGELFF
- | TRBJ2-2 | - | TRBV2 | TGTGCCAGCAGTGAATATATGGAGATCACCCGGGGCGGGGAGCTGTTTTTT | CASSEYMEITRGGELFF